This T cell receptor beta chain was sequenced in a study of T cell responses to AZD1222 COVID-19 vaccine. Study results and limitations: Compared with day 0, the breadth and depth of the Spike-specific TCR repertoire rose significantly after two doses of AZD1222. Every sample of the repertoires postdated the peak T cell response. Vaccine-associated CD4 TCRs spanned spike, dominant at 160-218 and 743-854. There were mostly white British donors and more females than males, and clonal diversity was possibly underestimated.

As for this clone: Its specificity is unknown.

This table comes from immunoSEQ multiplex PCR, and its TCRdb copy is limited to in-frame clones, with some not included. The table shows approximately 150,000 clones, with around 90% occurring only once. The sequencing here drew on peripheral blood, taken on day 0 of AZD1222 vaccination. This clonotype originated in an adult in good health.

The CDR3 protein is CASSFGANNEQFF. The DNA for the CDR3 is TGTGCCAGCAGTTTTGGAGCTAACAATGAGCAGTTCTTC. This sequence joins TRBV12-3 or TRBV12-4 and TRBJ2-1; no reliable D call. This CDR3 has 13 amino acids. V was cut by 3 bases and J by 5 bases, with 8 bases left in between.